One and the same sample provided the 25 T cell receptor beta chains below, sequenced in a study of shared clonotypes between healthy human individuals. Data came from immunoSEQ multiplex PCR; TCRdb stores just in-frame clones and leaves some out. The top ten hold under 0.45% of the sample, which has roughly 2.2 million clones, 80% to 95% seen once. Sequencing was performed on naive CD4+ T cells from PBMCs. Subset defined: CD45RA+ positively selected. The receptors were sampled from a man between 18 and 29 years old in good health. Some clones in this sample may be carry-over from other donors' samples.

The V gene is TRBV28, the J gene TRBJ1-2, with TRBD1 as a possible D gene (6 bases). Trimming removed 1 base from V and 6 bases from J, with 12 bases in between. In germline, CDR1 is MDHEN, CDR2 SYDVKM. The CDR3 is 14 amino acids. The DNA of the CDR3 is TGTGCCAGCAGTTTATCACAGGGTTCCAATGGCTACACCTTC. Translating gives CASSLSQGSNGYTF.

A single count supports this clone. Distinct nucleotide sequences in the sample also encode this CDR3. The chain employs TRBV10-3 and TRBJ2-7; D is unresolved. There are 11 residues in the CDR3. Trimming removed 4 bases from V and 4 bases from J, with 5 bases in between. From germline, CDR1 is ENHRY and CDR2 SYGVKD. The CDR3, as DNA: TGTGCCATCAGTGCTCTATACGAGCAGTACTTC. Residues: CAISALYEQYF.

CDR3: CASSSLTAGGVYNEQFF. In DNA form, the CDR3 reads TGTGCCAGCAGTTCATTAACAGCGGGAGGAGTCTACAATGAGCAGTTCTTC. V usage is TRBV27 and J usage is TRBJ2-1, with 9 nucleotides matching TRBD2. V shed 4 bases and J 3 bases; nucleotides not matched to a gene: 10. CDR1 is MNHEY, CDR2 SMNVEV, per germline (reference sequence). CDR3 length: 17 residues.

This clone was detected only once. This sequence joins TRBV7-3 and TRBJ2-1; D might be TRBD1 (5 bases). Germline assignment: CDR1 SGHTA and CDR2 FQGTGA. V was cut by 4 bases and J by 4 bases, with 8 bases left in between. The CDR3 contains 13 residues. CDR3 in amino acids: CASSYDSYNEQFF. In DNA, the CDR3 is TGTGCCAGCAGCTACGACAGTTACAATGAGCAGTTCTTC.

The rearrangement joins TRBV30 to TRBJ2-5, with no clear D. The CDR3 covers 12 residues. V lost 2 bases to trimming and J lost 7 bases, with 11 bases between them. CDR1 is GTSNPN, CDR2 SVGIG, per germline (reference sequence). The DNA for the CDR3 is TGTGCCTGGAGTACTTTCGCTGGGACCCAGTACTTC. This gives the protein CAWSTFAGTQYF.

The chain employs TRBV5-4 and TRBJ1-2; possible D gene TRBD1, 5 bases. V gave up 0 bases and J gave up 7 bases, with 13 bases separating them. Per the germline V gene, CDR1 is SGHNT and CDR2 is YYREEE (reference sequence). The CDR3 loop spans 14 amino acids. DNA of the CDR3: TGTGCCAGCAGCTTGGAACAGGCACAACTTGGCTACACCTTC. Amino acid sequence: CASSLEQAQLGYTF.

The rearrangement uses TRBV5-1 and TRBJ2-1; TRBD2 agrees at 10 bases. The CDR3 runs 15 residues. Germline V gene data show CDR1 as SGHRS and CDR2 as YFSETQ. V gave up 0 bases and J gave up 5 bases; unmatched junction bases: 2. This CDR3 is CASSLATSGHNEQFF. Written as DNA, the CDR3 is TGCGCCAGCAGCTTGGCGACTAGCGGGCACAATGAGCAGTTCTTC.

J is TRBJ2-7 and V is TRBV2; maybe TRBD1 (6 bases). The CDR3 has 14 residues. CDR1 and CDR2 (germline): SNHLY, FYNNEI. V lost 4 bases and J lost 7, with 17 bases in between. The CDR3, as DNA: TGTGCCAGCAGTGTGGGGGCCCAGATTACAGAGCAGTACTTC. Its protein is CASSVGAQITEQYF.

The chain combines TRBV9 with TRBJ2-5; D is undetermined. V shed 0 bases and J shed 7 bases, with 13 bases lying between them. The CDR3 sequence is 14 residues long. Germline CDR1 SGDLS, CDR2 YYNGEE. The DNA for the CDR3 is TGTGCCAGCAGCGTAGTCAGTGGGCCAGGGACCCAGTACTTC. This sequence encodes CASSVVSGPGTQYF.

V usage is TRBV5-1 and J usage is TRBJ2-7; TRBD2 agrees at 8 bases. Per the germline V gene, CDR1 is SGHRS and CDR2 is YFSETQ. Germline trimming cut 3 bases from V and 4 bases from J; bases unmatched to any gene: 6. The CDR3 contains 14 residues. CDR3 sequence: CASSSGGLSYEQYF. DNA of the CDR3: TGCGCCAGCAGCTCGGGGGGGCTTTCGTACGAGCAGTACTTC.

The V call is TRBV2, the J call TRBJ2-3; 9 bases map to TRBD1. V shed 6 bases and J 6 bases; nucleotides not matched to a gene: 4. Germline CDR1 reads SNHLY; CDR2 reads FYNNEI. This CDR3 region has 13 residues. For the CDR3, the DNA is TGTGCCAGCAGGAACAGGGGGCTGGATACGCAGTATTTT. This sequence encodes CASRNRGLDTQYF.

J is TRBJ2-2 and V is TRBV7-2, with D tentatively TRBD2 (6 bases). Trimming removed 5 bases from V and 3 bases from J, with 10 bases in between. Germline lookup yields CDR1 SGHTA and CDR2 FQGNSA. This CDR3 region has 14 residues. The CDR3, as DNA: TGTGCCAGCAGCCACCGGAGGGACACCGGGGAGCTGTTTTTT. Its translation: CASSHRRDTGELFF.

With respect to this clone: Other DNA sequences in the same sample also yield this CDR3. V gene TRBV5-1 combines with J gene TRBJ2-7; D unresolved. Deletions cut 5 bases from V and 4 bases from J, with 7 bases between. Germline V CDR1 and CDR2: SGHRS, YFSETQ. The CDR3 covers 11 residues. The CDR3 DNA is TGCGCCAGCAGTAGGGAATACGAGCAGTACTTC. This translates into CASSREYEQYF.

The chain joins TRBV19 to TRBJ1-1; 7 bases align to TRBD1. The CDR3 sequence is 14 residues long. The germline CDR1 and CDR2 sequences are LNHDA and SQIVND (reference sequence). CDR3 protein: CASTRGGLNTEAFF. DNA for the CDR3: TGTGCTTCCACCCGAGGGGGCTTGAACACTGAAGCTTTCTTT.

This chain joins TRBV21-1 and TRBJ2-6. TRBV21-1 is given as a pseudogene. The CDR3 extends over 16 amino acids. The CDR3 sequence is CASSKKGGSGANVLTF. The CDR3 nucleotides read TGTGCCAGCAGCAAAAAGGGGGGTTCTGGGGCCAACGTCCTGACTTTC.

This clone was seen more than once but under ten times. This sequence joins TRBV28 and TRBJ2-2; 8 bases line up with TRBD2. V lost 2 bases, J lost 5 bases, and 13 bases stayed unmatched. Germline lookup yields CDR1 MDHEN and CDR2 SYDVKM. The CDR3 loop spans 18 amino acids. The chain's CDR3 is CASSLAGLAGGPTGELFF. For the CDR3, the DNA is TGTGCCAGCAGTTTAGCCGGACTAGCCGGAGGGCCGACCGGGGAGCTGTTTTTT.

The J gene is TRBJ2-7, the V gene TRBV18, with D possibly being TRBD1 (5 bases). This CDR3 has 14 amino acids. Trimming stripped 3 bases from V and 5 bases from J, with 14 bases between. The V gene's germline CDR1 is KGHSH and CDR2 LQKENI. The CDR3 reads CASSPPPGIHEQYF. In DNA form, the CDR3 reads TGTGCCAGCTCACCCCCCCCAGGGATCCACGAGCAGTACTTC.

The CDR3, as DNA: TGTGCCAGCAGCTTGTTGGGGACAGGGGGTCCCGGGGAGCTGTTTTTT. Translating gives CASSLLGTGGPGELFF. The J gene is TRBJ2-2, the V gene TRBV7-2, with 11 nucleotides matching TRBD1. Germline V gives CDR1 SGHTA, CDR2 FQGNSA. With 3 bases clipped from V and 6 bases from J, the junction kept 6 bases outside the gene matches. The length of the CDR3 is 16 residues.

Note on this clone: This clone may be a read error of a much larger clone one base away. Other DNA sequences within the sample encode an identical CDR3. The genes are TRBV18 and TRBJ2-3; D is unclear. This CDR3 comprises 12 residues. Germline values: CDR1 KGHSH, CDR2 LQKENI. The germline V and J ends were trimmed by 6 bases and 0 bases, with 4 bases remaining between them. The CDR3 sequence is CASSPSTDTQYF. The CDR3 DNA is TGTGCCAGCTCTCCTAGCACAGATACGCAGTATTTT.

V usage is TRBV5-4 and J usage is TRBJ2-5; D not resolved. Germline assignment: CDR1 SGHNT and CDR2 YYREEE (reference sequence). The CDR3 has 14 residues. Trimming removed 1 base at V and 2 bases at J, with 9 bases between. The DNA of the CDR3 is TGTGCCAGCAGCTTGCCGGTAATTCAAGAGACCCAGTACTTC. Protein: CASSLPVIQETQYF.

The chain joins TRBV5-1 to TRBJ1-2; TRBD1 matches at 8 bases. CDR1 and CDR2 (germline): SGHRS, YFSETQ. The CDR3 is 15 residues long. After removal of 4 bases from V and 2 bases from J, the junction contained 7 bases not matched to a gene. The chain's CDR3 is CASSPYGQGNYGYTF. DNA for the CDR3: TGCGCCAGCAGCCCTTACGGACAGGGAAACTATGGCTACACCTTC.

V and J are TRBV27 and TRBJ1-5; TRBD1 matches 8 bases. V shed 7 bases, J shed 0 bases, and the junction held 17 bases outside the gene matches. Germline V gives CDR1 MNHEY, CDR2 SMNVEV (reference sequence). The length of the CDR3 is 19 residues. CDR3 amino acids: CASTPDRAATGGSNQPQHF. In nucleotides, the CDR3 is TGTGCCAGCACCCCGGACAGGGCCGCTACGGGCGGTAGCAATCAGCCCCAGCATTTT.

V and J are TRBV6-5 and TRBJ1-1; D is unresolved. The V end was cut by 3 bases, the J end by 4 bases, with 12 bases between. The CDR3 contains 14 residues. Germline V lookup: CDR1 MNHEY, CDR2 SVGAGI. The CDR3 bases are TGTGCCAGCAGTTATAAGAGATGGAGCACTGAAGCTTTCTTT. Protein sequence: CASSYKRWSTEAFF.

Written as DNA, the CDR3 is TGCAGCGTTGAGGAGCCGTACAATGAGCAGTTCTTC. This translates into CSVEEPYNEQFF. The chain has TRBV29-1 and TRBJ2-1, with D uncertain. V lost 3 bases, J lost 4 bases, and 7 bases lay in between. Looked up from germline, CDR1 is SQVTM and CDR2 is ANQGSEA. The CDR3 consists of 12 residues.

The rearrangement uses TRBV5-1 and TRBJ2-2, with unresolved D. Looked up from germline, CDR1 is SGHRS and CDR2 is YFSETQ. There are 13 residues in the CDR3. V gave up 6 bases and J gave up 3 bases, with 9 bases separating them. In DNA form, the CDR3 reads TGCGCCAGCACTGGGCAGGACACCGGGGAGCTGTTTTTT. Translating gives CASTGQDTGELFF.